This entry is about one T cell receptor (beta chain). Antigen: not known. Treatment defined: roughly 10-day PBMC culture with coronavirus spike peptide pools or control peptides (ViraFEST assay). The germline gives CDR1 LNHDA, CDR2 SQIVND (reference sequence). V was cut by 7 bases and J by 1 base, with 22 bases left in between. The CDR3 totals 17 residues. Cultured CD4+ T-cell DNA underwent Oncomine TCR Beta short-read sequencing. TCRdb processed the PCR reads anew with MiXCR; each CDR3 protein has one entry. This sample has thousands of distinct CDR3 sequences, with around four fifths found just once. This sample is part of a study of vaccination and CD4 T cells after COVID-19.

V usage is TRBV19 and J usage is TRBJ1-1; D remains ambiguous. Material: CD4+ T cells from blood, cultured in vitro. This receptor was taken from a human donor who had recovered from COVID-19. This CDR3 reads CASISLKIPGGNTEAFF. As DNA, the CDR3 is TGTGCCAGTATATCCCTCAAGATCCCCGGAGGGAACACTGAAGCTTTCTTT.